Following are 21 T cell receptor beta chains from one sample sequenced in a study of cytomegalovirus exposure and HLA in healthy donors. The PCR contained 60 Vbeta and 13 Jbeta primers. Method: immunoSEQ multiplex PCR; TCRdb's copy keeps in-frame clones and lacks some. The data hold 150,000 or so clones, with roughly 80% observed a single time. The sequenced sample consisted of PBMCs. Receptor source: a woman between 40 and 50 years old in good health and CMV-seropositive.

This chain links TRBV28 with TRBJ2-7, with 9 positions matching TRBD1. CDR1 and CDR2 from the germline V gene are MDHEN and SYDVKM. Trimming cost V 2 bases and J 4 bases; bases outside gene matches: 6. The length of the CDR3 is 15 residues. The CDR3 reads CASSLEDRGTYEQYF. The CDR3 nucleotides read TGTGCCAGCAGTTTAGAGGACAGGGGAACTTACGAGCAGTACTTC.

V gene TRBV15 combines with J gene TRBJ1-2; D might be TRBD1 (6 bases). The V end lost 3 bases, the J end lost 0 bases, and 14 bases lay between the germline ends. The germline gives CDR1 LNHNV, CDR2 YYDKDF (reference sequence). The CDR3 is made up of 16 amino acids. The CDR3 nucleotides read TGTGCCACCAGCAGCGGATCAGGGGCAACTAACTATGGCTACACCTTC. It yields the protein CATSSGSGATNYGYTF. Full variable domain (outside the CDR3, taken from reference TRBV15 and TRBJ1-2): DAMVIQNPRYQVTQFGKPVTLSCSQTLNHNVMYWYQQKSSQAPKLLFHYYDKDFNNEADTPDNFQSRRPNTSFCFLDIRSPGLGDTAMYLCATSSGSGATNYGYTFGSGTRLTVV.

The table lists this clone with a few counts. CDR3 loop: CGSGKATVSSNQPQHF. CDR3 sequence (DNA): TGTGGAAGCGGGAAGGCCACCGTCTCTAGCAATCAGCCCCAGCATTTT. This rearrangement joins TRBV28 to TRBJ1-5; D call uncertain. CDR1 and CDR2 from the germline V gene are MDHEN and SYDVKM. The CDR3 totals 16 residues.

On this clone itself: Other DNA sequences from this sample encode an identical CDR3 as well. The CDR3 DNA follows: TGTGCCAGCAGTGTACAGGGCACTGGAAACACCATATATTTT. Translating it yields CASSVQGTGNTIYF. The chain links TRBV6-1 to TRBJ1-3, with D maybe TRBD1 (6 bases). Per the germline V gene, CDR1 is MNHNS and CDR2 is SASEGT. The CDR3 sequence is 14 residues long. The germline V and J ends were trimmed by 4 bases and 2 bases, with 9 bases remaining between them.

This sequence joins TRBV7-9 and TRBJ2-2; D gene unclear. The CDR3 extends over 11 amino acids. CDR1 and CDR2 from the germline V gene are SEHNR and FQNEAQ (reference sequence). V lost 10 bases and J 8 bases, leaving 11 bases between the germline ends. The CDR3 sequence is CATIASGELFF. The CDR3 DNA is TGTGCCACCATTGCGTCGGGGGAGCTGTTTTTT.

The chain employs TRBV5-1 and TRBJ1-1; tentatively, D is TRBD1 (6 bases). Germline CDR1 SGHRS, CDR2 YFSETQ. Trimming stripped 3 bases from V and 0 bases from J, with 12 bases between. This CDR3 spans 15 amino acids. CDR3 protein: CASSSTTGLNTEAFF. The CDR3 nucleotides are TGCGCCAGCAGCTCAACCACAGGGTTGAACACTGAAGCTTTCTTT.

The chain has TRBV19 and TRBJ1-5; 11 bases match TRBD1. CDR3 length: 15 residues. Germline V CDR1 and CDR2: LNHDA, SQIVND (reference sequence). V trimming: 5 bases; J trimming: 7 bases; junction bases outside the gene matches: 7. As DNA, the CDR3 is TGTGCCAGTAGTTTGGACAGGGGGCCAGAGCAGCCCCAGCATTTT. Translation gives CASSLDRGPEQPQHF.

This chain connects TRBV7-9 to TRBJ1-2, with a possible D match to TRBD1 (5 bases). The germline gives CDR1 SEHNR, CDR2 FQNEAQ (reference sequence). CDR3 size: 13 residues. V lost 3 bases and J lost 8, with 13 bases in between. The DNA for the CDR3 is TGTGCCAGCAGCTTTTCAGGGTATGGCGGCTACACCTTC. Its protein is CASSFSGYGGYTF.

The chain uses TRBV5-1 and TRBJ2-3; no clear D. From germline, CDR1 is SGHRS and CDR2 YFSETQ. V was pared by 2 bases and J by 0 bases, with 13 bases between. The CDR3 extends over 16 amino acids. CDR3 sequence reads: CASSLDARISTDTQYF. As DNA, the CDR3 is TGCGCCAGCAGCTTAGACGCGCGGATAAGCACAGATACGCAGTATTTT.

This clone was observed a handful of times. The chain couples TRBV6-5 to TRBJ2-3; 7 bases are shared with TRBD2. The CDR3 runs to 16 residues. J lost 2 bases, V lost 0 bases, and 5 bases had no gene match. Germline V CDR1 and CDR2: MNHEY, SVGAGI. The CDR3 DNA reads TGTGCCAGCAGTTACTCACGGGGGAGGGTCACAGATACGCAGTATTTT. Its protein is CASSYSRGRVTDTQYF.

The sample holds one count of this clone. This sequence joins TRBV19 and TRBJ1-1; D is uncertain. This CDR3 comprises 13 residues. V was shortened by 3 bases and J by 2 bases, with 7 bases between the two germline ends. Germline CDR1 and CDR2: LNHDA and SQIVND (reference sequence). The CDR3 reads CASSIPTNTEAFF. Here the CDR3 DNA reads TGTGCCAGTAGTATTCCCACAAACACTGAAGCTTTCTTT. The full variable domain, its missing parts supplied by reference TRBV19 and TRBJ1-1, is DGGITQSPKYLFRKEGQNVTLSCEQNLNHDAMYWYRQDPGQGLRLIYYSQIVNDFQKGDIAEGYSVSREKKESFPLTVTSAQKNPTAFYLCASSIPTNTEAFFGQGTRLTVV.

The CDR3 DNA reads as TGTGCCAGCCCTGGTACGGTGAACACTGAAGCTTTCTTT. It yields the protein CASPGTVNTEAFF. The gene calls are TRBV21-1 and TRBJ1-1. TRBV21-1 is labeled a pseudogene. This CDR3 is built from 13 residues.

This rearrangement joins TRBV12-5 to TRBJ1-2, with D maybe TRBD1 (5 bases). The CDR3 totals 14 residues. CDR1 is LGHNT, CDR2 FRNRAP, per germline. With 1 base removed from V and 7 bases from J, the gap between germline ends came to 13 bases. The CDR3 bases are TGTGCTAGTGGTTTGGGCAGGGCGTCGGGTGGCTACACCTTC. Translating gives CASGLGRASGGYTF.

There are a few counts of this clone. J is TRBJ1-1 and V is TRBV7-9, with D perhaps TRBD1 (5 bases). Trimming pared 4 bases from V and 8 bases from J, leaving 14 bases between. Germline CDR1 is SEHNR and CDR2 is FQNEAQ (reference sequence). The CDR3 loop spans 13 amino acids. The CDR3 bases are TGTGCCAGCAGCTCCACGGCCCAGGGAGAAGCTTTCTTT. Amino acids: CASSSTAQGEAFF.

The chain joins TRBV2 to TRBJ2-1; 9 bases are a match to TRBD1. V lost 4 bases and J lost 6; bases outside the gene matches: 4. The CDR3 consists of 14 residues. Germline V CDR1 and CDR2: SNHLY, FYNNEI. The CDR3 sequence: CASSARTGVNEQFF. CDR3 nucleotides: TGTGCCAGCAGTGCCAGGACAGGGGTCAATGAGCAGTTCTTC.

This clone was observed once. The chain couples TRBV7-7 to TRBJ2-1; 15 bases align to TRBD2. The CDR3 is 18 amino acids. With 5 bases clipped from V and 5 bases from J, the junction kept 10 bases outside the gene matches. Germline CDR1 and CDR2: SSHAT and FNYEAQ (reference sequence). CDR3 bases: TGTGCCAGCAGCCCCAAGGGCCGGACTAGCGGGGGGGACAATGAGCAGTTCTTC. Protein sequence: CASSPKGRTSGGDNEQFF.

The chain employs TRBV7-9 and TRBJ2-7; 9 nucleotides agree with TRBD1. Trimming cost V 7 bases and J 3 bases; bases outside gene matches: 7. The CDR3 spans 14 residues. Germline loops: CDR1 SEHNR, CDR2 FQNEAQ (reference sequence). This chain's CDR3 is CASTHPGQGYEQYF. For the CDR3, the DNA is TGTGCCAGCACCCATCCGGGACAGGGCTACGAGCAGTACTTC.

The gene calls are TRBV14 and TRBJ1-1; D perhaps matches TRBD1 (5 bases). Per the germline V gene, CDR1 is SGHDN and CDR2 is FVKESK. This CDR3 has 16 residues. Deletions cut 2 bases from V and 7 bases from J, with 20 bases between. CDR3: CASSQNVRALGGEAFF. CDR3 nucleotide sequence: TGTGCCAGCAGCCAAAACGTCAGGGCCCTCGGCGGTGAAGCTTTCTTT.

As to this clone: Other DNA sequences of this sample code for an identical CDR3. The V gene is TRBV10-3, the J gene TRBJ2-3, with TRBD2 as a possible D gene (7 bases). The V gene's germline CDR1 is ENHRY and CDR2 SYGVKD. V was pared by 10 bases and J by 10 bases, with 21 bases between. This CDR3 spans 13 amino acids. DNA for the CDR3: TGTGCCACCGGCCGGGGGGCAACAGAATCGCAGTATTTT. The encoded protein is CATGRGATESQYF.

In this sample, this clone turned up once. CDR3 region: CASSYGGTSGYEQYF. CDR3 sequence (DNA): TGTGCCAGCAGTTACGGCGGGACTAGCGGGTACGAGCAGTACTTC. The rearrangement uses TRBV6-6 and TRBJ2-5; 12 nucleotides line up with TRBD2. The J call may be incorrect, as the DNA end agrees better with TRBJ2-7. The CDR3 is 15 amino acids. Germline CDR1 MNHNY, CDR2 SVGAGI (reference sequence).

DNA of the CDR3: TGTGCCAGCAGCCCCTCCACGTTCAGGAAAGATACGCAGTATTTT. Protein product: CASSPSTFRKDTQYF. The gene calls are TRBV9 and TRBJ2-3, with D hard to call. Germline V CDR1 and CDR2: SGDLS, YYNGEE. V dropped 4 bases and J dropped 5 bases, with 17 bases sitting between them. The CDR3 totals 15 residues.